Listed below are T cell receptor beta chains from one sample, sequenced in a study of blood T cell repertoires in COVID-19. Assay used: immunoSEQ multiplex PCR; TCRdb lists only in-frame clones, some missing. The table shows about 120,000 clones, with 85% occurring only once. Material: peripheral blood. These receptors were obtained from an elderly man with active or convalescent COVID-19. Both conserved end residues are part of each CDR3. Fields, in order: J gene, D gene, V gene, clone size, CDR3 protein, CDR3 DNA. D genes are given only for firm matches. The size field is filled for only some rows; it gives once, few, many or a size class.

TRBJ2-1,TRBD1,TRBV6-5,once,CASRITGAYNEQFF,TGTGCCAGCAGGATAACAGGGGCCTACAATGAGCAGTTCTTC
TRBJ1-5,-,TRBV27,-,CASSFPGQPQHF,TGTGCCAGCAGTTTCCCAGGTCAGCCCCAGCATTTT
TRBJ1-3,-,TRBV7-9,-,CASSPAGGNTIYF,TGTGCCAGCAGTCCCGCGGGGGGAAACACCATATATTTT
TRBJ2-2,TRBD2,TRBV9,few,CASSVGLAGHTGELFF,TGTGCCAGCAGCGTGGGACTAGCGGGCCACACCGGGGAGCTGTTTTTT
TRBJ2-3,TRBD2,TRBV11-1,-,CASSPREGLGSTQYF,TGTGCCAGCAGCCCTCGGGAGGGCCTTGGGAGTACGCAGTATTTT
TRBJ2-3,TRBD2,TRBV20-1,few,CSASRTSGARYTQYF,TGCAGTGCTAGTCGGACTAGCGGGGCACGGTATACGCAGTATTTT
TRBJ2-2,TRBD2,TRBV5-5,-,CASSLLTSGRGAGELFF,TGTGCCAGCAGCTTGTTGACTAGCGGGAGGGGGGCCGGGGAGCTGTTTTTT
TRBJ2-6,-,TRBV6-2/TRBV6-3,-,CASSGVALVGANVLTF,TGTGCCAGCAGTGGGGTAGCGTTGGTTGGGGCCAACGTCCTGACTTTC
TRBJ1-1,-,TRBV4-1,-,CASSQDVALNTEAFF,TGCGCCAGCAGCCAAGATGTGGCATTGAACACTGAAGCTTTCTTT
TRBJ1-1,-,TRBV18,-,CASSPGGNTEAFF,TGTGCCAGCTCACCAGGCGGGAACACTGAAGCTTTCTTT
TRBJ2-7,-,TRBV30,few,CAWSKAQYEQYF,TGTGCCTGGAGTAAGGCACAGTACGAGCAGTACTTC
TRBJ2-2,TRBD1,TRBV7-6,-,CASSPGQGAVTGELFF,TGTGCCAGCAGCCCCGGACAGGGGGCGGTCACCGGGGAGCTGTTTTTT
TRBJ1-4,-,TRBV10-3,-,CAISTQGGEKLFF,TGTGCCATCAGTACACAGGGTGGGGAAAAACTGTTTTTT
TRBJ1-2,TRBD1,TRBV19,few,CASSINRGQVFGYTF,TGTGCCAGTAGTATAAACAGGGGGCAGGTCTTTGGCTACACCTTC
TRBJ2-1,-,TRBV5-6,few,CASSLASLGVLLYNEQFF,TGTGCCAGCAGCTTGGCCTCGTTGGGAGTTCTGTTGTACAATGAGCAGTTCTTC
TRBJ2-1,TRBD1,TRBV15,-,CATSLDRGYEQFF,TGTGCCACCAGTTTGGACAGGGGCTATGAGCAGTTCTTC
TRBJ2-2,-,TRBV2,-,CASSQNTGELFF,TGTGCCAGCAGTCAGAACACCGGGGAGCTGTTTTTT
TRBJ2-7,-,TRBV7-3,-,CASSLGPTSYEQYF,TGTGCCAGCAGCTTAGGCCCGACATCCTACGAGCAGTACTTC
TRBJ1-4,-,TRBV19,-,CASSPREINEKLFF,TGTGCCAGTAGCCCACGGGAGATTAATGAAAAACTGTTTTTT
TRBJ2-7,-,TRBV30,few,CAWSDLYEQYF,TGTGCCTGGAGTGACTTATACGAGCAGTACTTC